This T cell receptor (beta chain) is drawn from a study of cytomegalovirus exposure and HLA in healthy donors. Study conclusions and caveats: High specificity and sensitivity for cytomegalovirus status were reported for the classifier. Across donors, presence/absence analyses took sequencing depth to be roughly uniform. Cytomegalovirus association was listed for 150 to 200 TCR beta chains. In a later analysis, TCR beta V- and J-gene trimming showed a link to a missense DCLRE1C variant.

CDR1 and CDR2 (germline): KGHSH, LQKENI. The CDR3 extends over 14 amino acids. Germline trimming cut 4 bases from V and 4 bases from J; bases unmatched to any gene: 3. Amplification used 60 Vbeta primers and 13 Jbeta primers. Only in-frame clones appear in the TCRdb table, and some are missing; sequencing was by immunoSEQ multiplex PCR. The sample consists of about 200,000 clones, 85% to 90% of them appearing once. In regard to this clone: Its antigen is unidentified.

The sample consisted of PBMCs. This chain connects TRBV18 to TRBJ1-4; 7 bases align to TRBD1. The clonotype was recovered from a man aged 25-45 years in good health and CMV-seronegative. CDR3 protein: CASSQDRDNEKLFF. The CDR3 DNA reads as TGTGCCAGCTCACAAGACAGGGATAATGAAAAACTGTTTTTT.